This T cell receptor (beta chain) is from a study of shared clonotypes between healthy human individuals (dated by TCRdb to 2019 to 2021). For the wider study: Three men and a couple of women, aged 18 to 49 years, made up the cohort. Per donor, three plates each were used for CD4 naive and CD4 memory, two for CD8 naive, and one for CD8 memory. Blood TCR repertoires of about 5 healthy adults were deeply sequenced to estimate repertoire size and the extent of clonotype sharing between individuals. Different laboratories and diverse techniques were used to prepare libraries and sequence TCR repertoires, to increase sequencing depth and limit assay-specific biases. Between about 0.94 and 8.9 billion PBMCs per donor were obtained by leukapheresis.

Reading the germline V gene (reference sequence) gives CDR1 MNHEY and CDR2 SMNVEV. Inclusive of the bounding cysteine and phenylalanine, the CDR3 is 15 residues long. Solely the CDR3 DNA is kept, with 45 bases framed from the first base. V is reduced by 0 bases and J by 3 bases, leaving a spacing of 12 bases between them. Notes on this clone: The antigen it binds to is not known. Per-nucleotide qualities are absent, and no much larger clonotype sits a single base away.

Results and caveats for the whole study, not just this receptor: Sampling was limited to blood, and TCR repertoires in tissue likely differ from TCR repertoires in blood. Clonotypes shared by all four sorted-subset donors showed higher generation probabilities than non-shared clonotypes. Larger estimated clonotype richness was generally found for naive subsets than for memory subsets. Across four donors, around 5% of naive CD4, roughly 3.4% of naive CD8, 2% to 2.5% of memory CD4, and approximately 0.4% of memory CD8 clonotypes were shared. Rarefaction of sorted-subset datasets indicated incomplete sequencing despite the large sequencing depth. Because the study included only a small number of donors, the genetic and exposure-history diversity represented was limited. Pairwise subsampling led to the expectation that sequencing depth would affect the degree of clonotype sharing among donors.

CD8 naive samples consisted of CD45RO-negative cells that were positively selected for CCR7, yielding a CD45RA+CCR7+ population without TemRA cells. Healthy HIV-negative adults with no recently reported acute infections or vaccinations were included as donors. Every donor was a Caucasian adult residing in Nashville, Tennessee, USA. After blood collection by leukapheresis, PBMCs were isolated using Ficoll-Histopaque density gradient centrifugation and then cryopreserved in the vapor phase of liquid nitrogen. Analytical flow cytometry was used to check the purity and quantity of every magnetically sorted T cell population. Genomic DNA was isolated from each sorted fraction and quantified by UV absorbance on a Nanodrop 2000c. Using the deep immunoSEQ assay, multiplex PCR amplified TCR CDR3 regions from genomic DNA. Extracted genomic DNA from each cell subset was distributed evenly across all wells of several immunoSEQ 96-well plates, and each plate was treated as a replicate. Each replicate PCR for sorted subsets received roughly 0.2 ug genomic DNA, equal to roughly 29,000 T cell genomes. Purified libraries were quantified with a Qubit 3.0 fluorometer, sized on a Bioanalyzer 2100, and re-quantified with the KAPA Library Quantification kit. Every immunoSEQ 96-well plate was sequenced on a dedicated single-read 150-cycle Illumina NextSeq 550 flow cell. The published analysis was carried out like this. Because only junctional sequences without quality scores were contained in the immunoSEQ output, filtering matching that applied to full-length reads could not be performed. To assign V/J genes and CDR3, sequences were annotated against IMGT germline references using PyIR, a Python wrapper for IgBLAST v1.9. Reads were filtered out if the reads had weak V/J assignments (E-value above 1e-6), no CDR3, stop codons, out-of-frame junctions, or ambiguous translated residues. A V3J clonotype was defined by an identical inferred V gene, J gene, and CDR3 amino acid sequence. Percentage overlap between repertoires was computed as shared unique clonotypes divided by the size of the smaller repertoire. Richness of each repertoire was evaluated using RTK rarefaction, the Chao1 estimator, and Recon v2.1 estimates of unobserved clonotypes. Generation probabilities were computed with OLGA for all TCRbeta clonotypes obtained by the gDNA method from several donors. The source is immuneACCESS, and TCRdb retained only in-frame sequences with V and J called. Part of the clones is not carried over; for the studies checked, unresolved V genes explain less than half of this, and the remainder is unexplained. The V and J calls and clone size are taken from that table; D and trimming were inferred from the DNA. Recorded for this sample are fewer than 1 million clones; 90% to 98% of them occurred a single time. About 0.21% of the sample is in the top ten clones.

The sample was naive CD8+ T cells sorted from blood. The sample's cell subset or site label, in plain terms: CD45RA+CCR7+. The sequence joins TRBV27 to TRBJ2-7, with the D gene call left open. The receptor's source is a man aged 25-45 years in good health. The CDR3 here reads CASSLSAGLGYEQYF. The DNA sequence is TGTGCCAGCAGTTTATCTGCCGGGTTGGGCTACGAGCAGTACTTC.